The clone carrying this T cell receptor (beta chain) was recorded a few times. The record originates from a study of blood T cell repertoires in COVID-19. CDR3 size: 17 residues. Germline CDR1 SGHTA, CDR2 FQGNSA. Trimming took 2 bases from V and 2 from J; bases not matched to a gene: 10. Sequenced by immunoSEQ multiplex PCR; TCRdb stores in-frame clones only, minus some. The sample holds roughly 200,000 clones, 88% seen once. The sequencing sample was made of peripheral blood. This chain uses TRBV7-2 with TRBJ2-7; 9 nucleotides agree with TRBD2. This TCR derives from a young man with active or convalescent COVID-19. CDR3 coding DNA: TGTGCCAGCAGCTTATATAGATCTAGCGGGGCTCCCTACGAGCAGTACTTC. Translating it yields CASSLYRSSGAPYEQYF.